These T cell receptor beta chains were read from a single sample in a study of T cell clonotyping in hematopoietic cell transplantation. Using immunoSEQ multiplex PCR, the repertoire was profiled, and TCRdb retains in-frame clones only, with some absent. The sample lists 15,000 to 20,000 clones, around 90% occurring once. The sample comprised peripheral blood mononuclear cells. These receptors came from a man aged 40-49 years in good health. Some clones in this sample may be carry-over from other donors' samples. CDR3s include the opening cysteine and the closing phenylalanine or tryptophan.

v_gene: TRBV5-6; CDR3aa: CASSRVQADQETQYF
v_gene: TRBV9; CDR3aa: CASSPNKLNTDTQYF
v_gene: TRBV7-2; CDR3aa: CASTPVGGAADTQYF
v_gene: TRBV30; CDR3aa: CAWSVRGPMGETQYF
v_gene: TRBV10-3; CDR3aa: CAISVQLAAIIYNEQFF
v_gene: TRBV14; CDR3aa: CASSQALGGGPEAFF
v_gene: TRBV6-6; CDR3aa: CASRDSGANEKLFF
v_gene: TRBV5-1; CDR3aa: CATGAGSAQETQYF
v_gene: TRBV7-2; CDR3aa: CASSVGTVNEQFF
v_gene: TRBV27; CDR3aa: CASSSTRGYEQYF
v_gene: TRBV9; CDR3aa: CASSRRGARTEAFF
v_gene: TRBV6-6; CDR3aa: CASSNLQGGEQYF
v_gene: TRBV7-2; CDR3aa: CASSLMGDTQYF
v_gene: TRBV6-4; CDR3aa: CASSDRDSSDTQYF
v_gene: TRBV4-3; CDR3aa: CASSQSRGIYEQYF
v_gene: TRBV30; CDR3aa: CAWRGTGSDTEAFF